Presented here are 8 T cell receptor beta chains from one specimen sequenced in a study of lymphopenia after photon versus proton radiotherapy. Here immunoSEQ multiplex PCR was the method, and the copy in TCRdb shows in-frame clones only, minus some. This sample has around 160,000 clones; roughly nine tenths occur once, and the top ten carry around 5.1%. Sequenced material: peripheral blood, taken from a patient treated with photon-based radiotherapy. All receptors come from a man between 50 and 59 years old with gastric cancer.

This sequence joins TRBV4-3 and TRBJ2-3; D is possibly TRBD1 or TRBD2 (6 bases each). Germline-derived CDR1 and CDR2 are LGHNA and YSLEER. Trimming cost V 4 bases and J 4 bases, with 15 bases left between them. This CDR3 has 15 amino acids. CDR3 sequence (DNA): TGCGCCAGCAGCCCGTTCGGGGGCGGTGCAGATACGCAGTATTTT. Its translation: CASSPFGGGADTQYF.

This clone occurred many times. The rearrangement uses TRBV7-9 and TRBJ2-7; 8 positions agree with TRBD2. Per the germline V gene, CDR1 is SEHNR and CDR2 is FQNEAQ (reference sequence). The CDR3 extends over 13 amino acids. The V and J ends lost 3 bases and 5 bases, in that order; junction bases with no gene match: 3. The CDR3 region is CASSLGTRDEQYF. The CDR3 nucleotides read TGTGCCAGCAGCTTGGGGACTAGAGACGAGCAGTACTTC.

CDR3 sequence: CAWSGTPYEQYF. CDR3 DNA: TGTGCCTGGAGTGGTACCCCCTACGAGCAGTACTTC. V usage is TRBV30 and J usage is TRBJ2-7; D uncertain. The CDR3 sequence is 12 residues long. V lost 1 base and J 2 bases, leaving 6 bases between the germline ends. Per germline, CDR1 GTSNPN and CDR2 SVGIG (reference sequence).

The V call is TRBV6-6, the J call TRBJ2-1, with 7 bases lining up with TRBD2. CDR1 MNHNY and CDR2 SVGAGI come from the germline V gene (reference sequence). V lost 10 bases to trimming and J lost 8 bases; unmatched junction nucleotides: 11. CDR3 length: 13 amino acids. The CDR3 is CAIKRGVWDEQFF. In nucleotides, the CDR3 is TGTGCCATTAAACGGGGGGTCTGGGATGAGCAGTTCTTC.

V and J are TRBV19 and TRBJ1-1, with 7 positions matching TRBD1. The trim removed 7 bases at V and 11 bases at J, leaving 19 bases unmatched. The CDR3 extends over 15 amino acids. From germline, CDR1 is LNHDA and CDR2 SQIVND (reference sequence). The CDR3 DNA sequence: TGTGCCAGTAAAAGCGGAGACAGGGCGGATCACGTTGCTTTCTTT. This translates into CASKSGDRADHVAFF.

This clone was recorded only once. The chain links TRBV27 to TRBJ1-2; D gene ambiguous. The V gene's germline CDR1 is MNHEY and CDR2 SMNVEV (reference sequence). Trimming shortened V by 6 bases and J by 0 bases, and 8 bases separated the two germline ends. The CDR3 runs 13 residues. In DNA, the CDR3 is TGTGCCAGCAGGAAGGAGACTAACTATGGCTACACCTTC. The encoded protein is CASRKETNYGYTF.

The chain carries TRBV7-2 and TRBJ2-7; 7 bases are shared with TRBD2. This CDR3 comprises 14 residues. The junction had 5 bases not matched to a gene; V was cut back by 1 base and J by 5 bases. The V gene's germline CDR1 is SGHTA and CDR2 FQGNSA. The CDR3 coding sequence is TGTGCCAGCAGCTTAGGGGCGGGAGTCCACGAGCAGTACTTC. Its translation is CASSLGAGVHEQYF.

This chain uses TRBV6-1 with TRBJ1-5; no clear D gene. V dropped 3 bases and J dropped 2 bases, with 14 bases sitting between them. Per the germline V gene, CDR1 is MNHNS and CDR2 is SASEGT. The CDR3 length is 16 residues. The CDR3 is CASSEPGDGGNQPQHF. CDR3 DNA: TGTGCCAGCAGTGAGCCCGGGGATGGGGGCAATCAGCCCCAGCATTTT.